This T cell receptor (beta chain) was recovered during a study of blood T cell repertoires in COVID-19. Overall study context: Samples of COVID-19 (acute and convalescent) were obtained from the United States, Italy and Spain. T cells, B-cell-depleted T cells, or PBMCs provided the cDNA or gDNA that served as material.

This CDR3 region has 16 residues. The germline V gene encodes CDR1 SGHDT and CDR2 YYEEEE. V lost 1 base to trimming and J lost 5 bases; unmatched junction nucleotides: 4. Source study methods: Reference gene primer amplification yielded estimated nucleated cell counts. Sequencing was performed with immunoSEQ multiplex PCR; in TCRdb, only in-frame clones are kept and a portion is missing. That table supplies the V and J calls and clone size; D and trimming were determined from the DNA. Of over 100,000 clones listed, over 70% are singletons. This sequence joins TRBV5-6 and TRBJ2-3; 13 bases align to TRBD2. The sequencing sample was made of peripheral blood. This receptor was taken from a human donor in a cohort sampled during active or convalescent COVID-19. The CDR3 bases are TGTGCCAGCAGCTTGACTAGCGGGGGGGTCGGAGATACGCAGTATTTT. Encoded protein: CASSLTSGGVGDTQYF.